These 2 T cell receptor beta chains originate from one sample sequenced in a study of neurological immune-mediated disorders. TCRdb reprocessed the 5' RACE reads via MiXCR and lists one record per CDR3 protein. This sample yields fewer than 80,000 distinct CDR3 sequences, of which 4% to 6% are seen a single time; 3.4% belongs to the top ten. Source material: PBMCs. The receptors here all came from a woman aged 45 to 65 with multiple sclerosis.

A few counts support this clonotype. The junction differs from germline at one of its ends, possibly a read error. V gene TRBV6-4 combines with J gene TRBJ1-6, with D possibly matching TRBD1 (5 bases). This CDR3 has 13 residues. Germline V gene data show CDR1 as MRHNA and CDR2 as SNTAGT. In DNA, the CDR3 is TGTGCCAGCAGCGAGACAGAAAGCTCACCCCTCAACTTT. Amino acids: CASSETESSPLNF.

This clonotype was seen many times. This chain joins TRBV5-1 and TRBJ2-1; TRBD1 is a possible D gene (5 bases). The CDR3 totals 15 residues. Trimming stripped 0 bases from V and 9 bases from J, with 16 bases between. Germline assignment: CDR1 SGHRS and CDR2 YFSETQ. CDR3 residues: CASSLGQFSLSEQFF. CDR3 nucleotides: TGCGCCAGCAGCTTGGGACAGTTTAGTCTCAGTGAGCAGTTCTTC.